This TCR beta chain is drawn from a study of blood T cell repertoires in COVID-19. Clones were sequenced by immunoSEQ multiplex PCR, and TCRdb holds only the in-frame ones, with some missing. The sample shows more than 75,000 clones, around 86% of them seen only once. The germline V gene encodes CDR1 MNHEY and CDR2 SVGAGI. With V trimmed by 2 bases and J by 12 bases, 6 bases remained unmatched. This CDR3 spans 13 amino acids. This TCR was recovered from a woman older than 75 with active or convalescent COVID-19. Material: peripheral blood. The chain is built from TRBV6-5 and TRBJ2-1, with TRBD1 matching 8 bases. CDR3 residues: CASSYAGGKRQFF. CDR3 in DNA: TGTGCCAGCAGTTACGCAGGGGGCAAGAGGCAGTTCTTC.